This T cell receptor beta chain is from a study of T cell responses to AZD1222 COVID-19 vaccine. The CDR3 sequence is 14 residues long. After removal of 5 bases from V and 8 bases from J, the junction contained 7 bases not matched to a gene. From germline, CDR1 is LGHDT and CDR2 YNNKEL (reference sequence). Regarding this clone: Its matching antigen is unknown.

Assay used: immunoSEQ multiplex PCR; TCRdb lists only in-frame clones, some missing. This sample carries under 140,000 clones, 87% of them seen once, and the ten largest clones take 3.2%. Study-wide results and limits: There were repertoire samples only from the period after the peak T cell response. Elevations in Spike-specific TCR breadth and depth followed administration of two AZD1222 doses.

The chain employs TRBV3-1 (or the pseudogene TRBV3-2) and TRBJ2-1, with 9 bases identical to TRBD2. The sample consisted of peripheral blood, taken on day 0 of AZD1222 vaccination. This sequence originates from an adult in good health. Written as DNA, the CDR3 is TGTGCCAGCAGCAATCAGATAGCGGGAGATGAGCAGTTCTTC. Encoded protein: CASSNQIAGDEQFF.